This T cell receptor (beta chain) was obtained from a study of long-term antiretroviral therapy in people with HIV (dated by TCRdb to between 2021 and 2023). Study-level background: Collection of the earliest samples took place about a decade ahead of the 2015 WHO recommendation for immediate ART, at a time when ART was typically delayed until CD4 counts fell. Whether ART initiation and durable HIV suppression were associated with changes in peripheral blood TRB repertoire composition and diversity was tested in a retrospective serial study. From 30 to 35 adults with confirmed HIV infection, the cohort provided 150 to 200 cryopreserved PBMC samples, gathered serially across a mean of approximately six years (range 1-12). Among the roughly 30 participants with HIV, eleven to twelve were female. No cross-contamination during QIAcube processing turned up in test extractions that ran a monoclonal T-cell line alongside 33 polyclonal samples.

This clone was found a few times. Its target antigen remains unknown. Base qualities are not provided; no much larger clone lies one nucleotide away. Study-level results and caveats: Expanded TRB clones identified before ART initiation dominated the repertoire across all time points, though the dominance fluctuated and decreased in many PLHIV after ART. Because PBMC availability was limited, only the TCR beta chain was sequenced, with no alpha chain pairing. The samples span the years 2004 to 2017, and the ART regimens used at that time may not be as effective as current regimens. No data were available on ART adherence, viral resistance or therapy changes, limiting inferences about post-ART repertoire changes. Unsorted PBMC were profiled instead of sorted CD4+ and CD8+ T cells because pre-ART samples had limited cell numbers. Compared with controls, HIV repertoires had narrower CDR3 length ranges, and the network structure pointed to an antigen-experienced repertoire that shifted only slightly toward naive after ART. Starting ART was linked to a significant rise in TRB diversity, yet even after long-term ART the diversity remained significantly lower than in transplant donor controls.

Inclusion was restricted to participants for whom at least one PBMC sample before ART initiation and at least two post-ART samples were available. All participants with HIV were treated in the United States of America. Before DNA extraction, cryopreserved samples of about 0.95-11 million PBMC were thawed and washed. At the time of the earliest PBMC sample, participants with HIV were aged between 23 and 54 years. Each participant contributed PBMC samples from 1-4 timepoints before ART initiation and 2-8 timepoints after ART initiation, with a median of 7 samples. For every participant, serial HIV viral load, CD4+ T-cell count, ART history and demographic data were obtained. A Qiagen kit on a QIAcube was used to extract genomic DNA from unsorted PBMC, with samples processed in batches of 12. CDR1 and CDR2 (MGHRA, YSYEKL) derive from the germline V gene. V is clipped by 1 base and J by 5 bases, and the sequence between their germline boundaries is 8 bases long. The CDR3 runs 13 amino acids, cysteine and phenylalanine included. The entry retains the CDR3 DNA only, 39 bases that are in frame from base 1.

The immunoSEQ hsTCRB v3.0 assay was used at survey level resolution to sequence the TRB variable region. The targeted TRB sequencing depth was roughly 40,000-50,000 T-cell genomes per sample. An Illumina MiSeq with a v3 150-cycle kit was used to sequence the pooled TRB libraries. For the original study's pipeline: Repertoire analysis was run in R within a reproducible Nextflow workflow that covered QC, data transformation and analysis. LymphoSeq2, an R package for AIRR-Seq data exploration, was used to implement custom analyses. A few samples yielding fewer than 5000 total TRB sequences were excluded, leaving about 190 analyzed HIV repertoires. Among the 188 retained HIV repertoires, around 60 were collected before ART initiation and 120 to 130 were collected after ART initiation. Each repertoire was downsampled to 5000 TRB nucleotide sequences, and summary statistics were averaged across 100 downsampling iterations. TRB sequences were retained for analysis only if CDR3 regions of at least seven amino acids were present. Two measures captured diversity: a Shannon entropy-derived clonality score and the Gini coefficient. In repertoire networks, the top 5000 CDR3 amino acid sequences were linked whenever an edit distance of one separated two sequences. For TRB CDR3 amino acid sequences, antigen specificity groups and MHC restriction were predicted with GLIPH2. To flag known CMV, EBV, HIV or tissue antigen associations, CDR3 amino acid sequences were matched against VDJdb and McPAS-TCR. Pre-ART, post-ART and control groups were compared with Wilcoxon signed-rank tests and Holm-Bonferroni correction. TCRdb took this table from immuneACCESS and kept in-frame rearrangements with V and J called. Such tables lack part of the clones; where checked against another copy, unresolved V genes explain under half of the gap, and the rest is unexplained. V and J calls and clone size are copied from that table; D and trimming were computed from the DNA. Across this sample there are some 16,000 clones, with around 80% seen only once. Jointly, the top ten make up over 20% of the sample.

The receptor's source is a man in his forties with HIV. This specimen was unsorted PBMCs, taken 2.1 years after starting antiretroviral therapy. In this chain, TRBV4-1 is recombined with TRBJ1-2; no D segment can be confidently identified. The DNA sequence reads TGCGCCAGCAGCCAAGCGATGAGGTATGGCTACACCTTC. It encodes CASSQAMRYGYTF.